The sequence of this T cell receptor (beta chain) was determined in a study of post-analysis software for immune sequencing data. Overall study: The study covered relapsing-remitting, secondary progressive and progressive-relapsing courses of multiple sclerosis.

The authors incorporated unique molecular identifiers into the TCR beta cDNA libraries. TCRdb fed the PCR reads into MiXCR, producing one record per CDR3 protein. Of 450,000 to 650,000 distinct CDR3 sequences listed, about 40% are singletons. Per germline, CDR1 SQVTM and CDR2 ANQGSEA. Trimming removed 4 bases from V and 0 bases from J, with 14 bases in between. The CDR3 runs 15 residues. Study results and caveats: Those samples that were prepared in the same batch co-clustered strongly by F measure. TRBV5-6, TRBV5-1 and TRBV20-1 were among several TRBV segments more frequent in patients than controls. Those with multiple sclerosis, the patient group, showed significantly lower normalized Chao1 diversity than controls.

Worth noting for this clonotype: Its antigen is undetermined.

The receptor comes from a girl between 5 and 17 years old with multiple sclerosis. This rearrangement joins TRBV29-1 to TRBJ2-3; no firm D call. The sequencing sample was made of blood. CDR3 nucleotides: TGCAGCGTTGTGAACGAGTTCTCTAGCACAGATACGCAGTATTTT. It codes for CSVVNEFSSTDTQYF.